This T cell receptor (beta chain) originates from a study of coeliac disease. Some clones are missing from TCRdb's copy, which holds only in-frame ones; the method was immunoSEQ multiplex PCR. The sample includes 5,000 or so clones, roughly 72% of them seen just once. Study findings and constraints: In active celiac disease, intraepithelial and lamina propria TRB and TRG repertoires were less clonal than controls.

A word on this clone: Antigen unknown.

This clonotype was sampled from a man aged 18 to 30 with celiac disease on a gluten-free diet. Sequenced material: lymphocytes from the gut lamina propria.

CDR3 nucleotide sequence: TGTGCCAGTAGGGGGCGGGACTCCTACGAGCAGTACTTC. Protein: CASRGRDSYEQYF. V gene TRBV19 combines with J gene TRBJ2-7, with a possible D match to TRBD2 (6 bases). This CDR3 has 13 residues. Germline CDR1 is LNHDA and CDR2 is SQIVND (reference sequence). V was shortened by 6 bases and J by 0 bases, with 9 bases between the two germline ends.